This T cell receptor (beta chain) was found in a study of T cells in Graves' hyperthyroidism and ophthalmopathy (dated by TCRdb to between 2017 and 2020). Turning to the overall study: Peripheral blood samples were taken at the time of initial diagnosis, prior to any treatment. Prospective prediction of ophthalmopathy was tested in an independent validation cohort of approximately 19 hyperthyroidism patients and 17 patients who later progressed to ophthalmopathy. The approximately 100 discovery patients were divided at random into training and test sets in a 7:3 ratio. A discovery cohort of roughly 100 patients, about 40 with Graves' ophthalmopathy and 55 to 60 with stable Graves' hyperthyroidism, was used to find distinguishing TCR V-J signatures. The paper reports TCR Vbeta CDR3 sequencing of approximately 130 peripheral blood samples: 43 ophthalmopathy, 75 to 80 hyperthyroidism and approximately 17 progressor patients. In addition, the study compared T-cell repertoires in thyroid tissue and in blood from roughly 6 Graves' hyperthyroidism patients. Following sampling, methimazole starting at 30 mg daily was given to hyperthyroidism patients, and high-dose intravenous methylprednisolone was given to ophthalmopathy patients. What the research found in general, with its limitations: Sample size was not statistically predetermined, and blinding of investigators to group allocation was not performed. In validation, the model predicted progression to ophthalmopathy with approximately 69% sensitivity and approximately 78% specificity, a median of roughly seven months before onset. Blood samples also contained most of the expanded thyroid clonotypes (frequency above 0.001), which suggests that blood repertoires may reflect thyroid immune responses. In cross-validation, a model built on a 13 V-J signature told ophthalmopathy apart from stable hyperthyroidism with approximately 90% sensitivity and about 81% specificity, and in testing the same model reached 80%/75%.

Stable Graves' hyperthyroidism was defined as no progression to ophthalmopathy during 18 months of follow-up. Hyperthyroidism patients were newly diagnosed, with disease duration under 2 months, and aged 18 to 65 years. Any patient with an uncontrolled infection, another autoimmune disease, pregnancy or lactation was excluded. Diagnoses relied on clinical symptoms, serum thyroxine and TRAb, thyroid ultrasound and orbital computed tomography. PBMCs were isolated from approximately 10 ml of fresh peripheral blood by Ficoll-Paque density gradient centrifugation. Total RNA was extracted using Trizol reagent, and RNA quality was assessed on an Agilent 2100 Bioanalyzer. V loses 8 bases, J loses 6 bases, and the germline ends lie 13 bases apart. Reading from cysteine to phenylalanine, the CDR3 counts 12 amino acids. Only the CDR3 portion is preserved as DNA: 36 bases, with reading frame beginning at the first base. CDR1 and CDR2 were assigned from the germline V gene as MNHEY and SVGEGT.

Amplification of TCR beta CDR3 regions was carried out from RNA transcripts. The first round of RT-PCR for the TCR CDR3 was performed with the HTBI primer set and the Qiagen OneStep RT-PCR kit. A second multiplex PCR round built the libraries, followed by size selection and purification. Sequencing of the libraries was done on an Illumina HiSeq2000 using paired-end 100 bp reads. The source study handled its data this way. SOAPnuke was used to process the raw data, removing reads that contained adapters or uncalled bases, had a mean Phred below 15, or lacked an exact match to the constant primer or identifier. High-quality paired reads were merged with COPE v1.2.5, and unique nucleotide sequences were defined as clonotypes. MiTCR v1.1 was used to align clonotypes to the IMGT TRBV, TRBD and TRBJ reference segments. The analysis was restricted to V-J combinations with a frequency above 0.0001, which together covered 99.2% of the repertoires. The TCS score was defined as the ratio of F50 (clonal expansion) to E x V (chaos), calculated using BLOSUM62-based TCRdist between CDR3 peptides within each V-J. Welch's t-statistics and random forest reduced roughly 540 V-J features to roughly 13, which were used in a naive Bayes classifier (R e1071). Thyroid-blood repertoire similarity was quantified with the Morisita-Horn index. TCRdb ran its own pipeline on the public reads, namely fastp trimming at Q25 and MiXCR clone calling, and kept in-frame beta chains. Every entry covers one CDR3 protein and lists the most common genes and DNA from its rows. V and J calls and clone size were set by TCRdb, not the authors. The table for this sample lists 700,000 to 950,000 distinct CDR3 sequences; 30% to 40% of them were counted only once. Less than 35% of the sample is taken by the ten largest.

Note on this clonotype: There is no known antigen for this receptor. No much larger clone is present one base from it, and per-base qualities are unavailable.

This clonotype was sampled from a woman aged 40 to 49 with Graves' hyperthyroidism. This chain is built from TRBV6-2 or TRBV6-3 and TRBJ1-2; matching of 5 bases hints at TRBD1 as the D gene. Sequenced material: blood. The bases are TGTGCCAGCCGAACAGGCGCTGATGGCTACACCTTC. It codes for CASRTGADGYTF.